This T cell receptor (beta chain) was sequenced for a study of T cells after posttransplantation cyclophosphamide (dated by TCRdb to about 2016). In the study overall: Using TRB sequencing, the study followed how the T cell repertoire reconstituted after myeloablative bone marrow transplantation in which posttransplantation cyclophosphamide served as GVHD prophylaxis. Up to 3 additional blood samples from 2 to 5.2 years after transplant were also TRB-sequenced in 3 patients, as was pretransplant blood from a handful of patients. Samples from under 40 PTCy-treated patients, along with samples from 16 of their related bone marrow donors, underwent antigen receptor sequencing. Because TRA and TRB clonality were tightly correlated in 8 or 9 samples, subsequent TCR analyses were focused on TRB only. Public TRB sequences were queried against a database of over 3,000 sequences associated with responses to pathogens, tumor antigens, self-antigens and alloantigens. TRB sequencing was performed on blood from all 35 or so PTCy patients with 1-year posttransplant specimens. Findings and caveats that apply to the study as a whole: The TRB repertoires of T cells infiltrating skin or the GI tract showed only limited overlap with the TRB repertoires found in blood. Across the approximately 47 patients, TRB clonality was highly associated with recipient CMV seropositivity and CMV reactivation, and diversity with PTCy was similar to that in the CNI/methotrexate controls. At 1-2 months, donor-recipient similarity was low but rose over the first year, and the later blood repertoires were often dominated by donor CD8+ memory clones.

Related bone marrow donors provided peripheral blood samples on the day of marrow donation. Peripheral blood and bone marrow mononuclear cells were isolated by Ficoll-Hypaque density centrifugation and were cryopreserved. This clone was seen at least ten times. Its recognized antigen is unknown. Qualities for individual bases were not recorded, and no much larger clone is one base off. Genomic DNA was used for TRB sequencing, which was performed with the immunoSEQ assay at survey resolution or with the hsTCRB kit. The authors processed their data as follows. The immunoSEQ software was used for initial read processing, and the LymphoSeq R package was used for repertoire analyses. Clonality was calculated as 1 minus normalized Shannon entropy, and the Gini coefficient was also calculated for each TRB dataset. Phenotypes of unsorted samples were inferred by mapping TRB sequences from sorted subsets of the recipient or donor onto the same recipient's unsorted samples. TCRdb carries this immuneACCESS record with in-frame sequences only. Its versions omit some clonotypes, under half of them owing to an unresolved V gene in the studies checked, with the rest unexplained. V, J and clone size derive from that table, while D and trimming were established from the DNA sequence. The data for this sample show around 35,000 clones, each detected more than once. The top ten clonotypes cover 5.5% to 7% of the sample.

Sequencing was done on a sample of PBMCs. The sequence was collected from a man aged 30-40 years in good health and a related stem cell transplant donor.

CDR3 reads: CASSPTGINNSPLHF. In nucleotides, the sequence is TGTGCCAGCAGTCCGACAGGGATCAATAATTCACCCCTCCACTTT. In this chain, TRBV12-3 or TRBV12-4 is recombined with TRBJ1-6, with 7 bases in between that match TRBD1. Reading from cysteine to phenylalanine, the CDR3 counts 15 amino acids. Just the 45-base CDR3 DNA is kept, in frame starting at base 1. Relative to germline, V is missing 5 bases and J is missing 5 bases, with 6 bases of the junction outside any gene match.